This T cell receptor (beta chain) derives from a study of blood T cells in healthy people across ages. Broader study findings: From one million sequenced T cells, diversity estimates were lower bounds.

The CDR3 comprises 16 residues, both ends counted. Looked up from germline, CDR1 is MNHEY and CDR2 is SMNVEV (reference sequence). Researchers isolated at least 7 million PBMCs per sample. Sample-barcoded 5' priming and a J-beta primer mix drove a second PCR of about 7 to 12 cycles. Each cDNA molecule carried a tag from a template-switch adaptor that contained 12 random nucleotides. Each CDR3 protein is one row after TCRdb ran MiXCR on the 5' RACE reads. The top ten clones hold about 20% of a sample with approximately 850,000 distinct CDR3 sequences, 55% to 70% of them seen once. Of note for this clonotype: The antigen is unknown. It is unclear where the CDR3 begins or ends on the DNA, so no DNA is shown, and the CDR3 is as TCRdb lists it.

This clonotype was obtained from a man under 40 in good health. Specimen: blood. The chain recombines TRBV27 with TRBJ1-5. The CDR3 loop reads CASSSSGGLSNQPQHF.